Shown below are 8 T cell receptor beta chains from a single sample sequenced in a study of HIV-infected patients and healthy controls. Approximately 510 ng RNA was reverse transcribed with alpha and beta constant-region primers. Each of the alpha and beta chains got its own library through chain-specific third strand synthesis with indices. TCRdb reprocessed the 5' RACE reads with MiXCR, giving one entry per CDR3 protein. The table has around 11,000 distinct CDR3 sequences, less than 11% seen once. All unsorted peripheral T cells were captured because whole blood was used without fractionation. Sequencing was performed on blood, taken before antiretroviral therapy. Receptor source: an adult with HIV infection.

This clonotype was picked up one time. CDR3 nucleotide sequence: TGTGCCAGCAGAACCCGGGACAGGGGGAACTATGGCTACACCTTC. Translating gives CASRTRDRGNYGYTF. The V call is TRBV6-5, the J call TRBJ1-2; 11 bases map to TRBD1. With V trimmed by 6 bases and J by 2 bases, 5 bases remained unmatched. This CDR3 is built from 15 residues. Germline loops: CDR1 MNHEY, CDR2 SVGAGI.

There are many counts of this clonotype. The chain joins TRBV5-8 to TRBJ2-1; 12 bases agree with TRBD2. Germline CDR1 reads SGHTS; CDR2 reads YDEGEE. The CDR3 totals 17 residues. Trimming took 2 bases from V and 1 from J; bases not matched to a gene: 4. The CDR3 sequence: CASSLHGLAGSYNEQFF. The CDR3 coding sequence is TGTGCCAGCAGCTTACATGGACTAGCGGGGTCCTACAATGAGCAGTTCTTC. Supplemented by reference TRBV5-8 and TRBJ2-1, the full variable domain reads EAGVTQSPTHLIKTRGQQATLRCSPISGHTSVYWYQQALGLGLQFLLWYDEGEERNRGNFPPRFSGRQFPNYSSELNVNALELEDSALYLCASSLHGLAGSYNEQFFGPGTRLTVL.

This clonotype was picked up many times. The V and J genes are TRBV6-5 and TRBJ2-6; D remains ambiguous. The CDR3 spans 15 residues. V was clipped by 6 bases and J by 0 bases, with 9 bases between them. Germline V gives CDR1 MNHEY, CDR2 SVGAGI. Here the CDR3 reads CASRNSHSGANVLTF. DNA of the CDR3: TGTGCCAGCAGAAACAGTCACTCTGGGGCCAACGTCCTGACTTTC.

By its share, this clonotype is medium-sized. The rearrangement uses TRBV7-6 and TRBJ2-5; 8 nucleotides match TRBD2. Looked up from germline, CDR1 is SGHVS and CDR2 is FNYEAQ. The CDR3 length is 14 residues. With V trimmed by 6 bases and J by 5 bases, 8 bases remained unmatched. Written as DNA, the CDR3 is TGTGCCAGCAGTCCCAGACGGGGGGGTGAGACCCAGTACTTC. Amino acid sequence: CASSPRRGGETQYF.

This clonotype has ten or more counts. Written as DNA, the CDR3 is TGTGCCAGCAGCCCGCAGGGGCTCACAGATACGCAGTATTTT. Translating gives CASSPQGLTDTQYF. V usage is TRBV11-1 and J usage is TRBJ2-3, with D maybe TRBD1 (6 bases). This CDR3 comprises 14 residues. Trimming cost V 5 bases and J 2 bases, with 11 bases left between them. Per germline, CDR1 SGHAT and CDR2 FQDESV (reference sequence).

This clonotype has a count of ten or more. J is TRBJ2-2 and V is TRBV11-1; TRBD1 agrees at 7 bases. The CDR3 is 17 amino acids. The germline CDR1 and CDR2 sequences are SGHAT and FQDESV (reference sequence). V gave up 2 bases and J gave up 0 bases; unmatched junction bases: 6. CDR3 residues: CASSLSPGTANTGELFF. CDR3 in DNA: TGTGCCAGCAGCTTATCTCCCGGGACAGCGAACACCGGGGAGCTGTTTTTT.

This clonotype was recorded many times. The rearrangement joins TRBV20-1 to TRBJ2-3; D remains ambiguous. CDR1 DFQATT and CDR2 SNEGSKA come from the germline V gene (reference sequence). V lost 2 bases and J lost 6, with 12 bases in between. This CDR3 is built from 13 residues. CDR3 DNA: TGCAGTGCTAGATCCCCGTCCGGCGATACGCAGTATTTT. Its protein is CSARSPSGDTQYF.

This clonotype has at least ten counts. This chain links TRBV5-5 with TRBJ2-5; TRBD1 might be the D (6 bases). Per the germline V gene, CDR1 is SGHKS and CDR2 is YYEKEE (reference sequence). Deletions cut 3 bases from V and 9 bases from J, with 18 bases between. The CDR3 extends over 14 amino acids. Here the CDR3 DNA reads TGTGCCAGCAGCTCAGAGGGGACAACCGGGGCCCAGTACTTC. This gives the protein CASSSEGTTGAQYF.